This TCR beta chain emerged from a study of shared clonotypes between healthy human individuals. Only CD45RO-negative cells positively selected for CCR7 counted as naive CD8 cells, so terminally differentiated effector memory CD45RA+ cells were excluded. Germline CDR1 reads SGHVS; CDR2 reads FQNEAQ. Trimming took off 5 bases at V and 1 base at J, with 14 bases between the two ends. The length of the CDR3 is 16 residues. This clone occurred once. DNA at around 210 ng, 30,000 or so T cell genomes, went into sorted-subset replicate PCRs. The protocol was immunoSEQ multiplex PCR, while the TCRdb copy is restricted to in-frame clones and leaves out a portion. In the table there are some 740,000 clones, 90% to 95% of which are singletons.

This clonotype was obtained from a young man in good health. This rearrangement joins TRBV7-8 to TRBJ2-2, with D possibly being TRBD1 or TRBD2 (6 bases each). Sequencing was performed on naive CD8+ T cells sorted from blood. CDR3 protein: CASSRGRGLNTGELFF. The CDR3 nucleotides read TGTGCCAGCAGCCGGGGGCGGGGCCTGAACACCGGGGAGCTGTTTTTT.